Presented here are 7 T cell receptor beta chains from one specimen sequenced in a study of T cell repertoires in cytomegalovirus infection. Each CDR3 protein gets one entry after TCRdb re-called the reads with MiXCR. The sample yields about 600,000 distinct CDR3 sequences, about 24% seen once. The sequenced sample consisted of CD8+ T cells from PBMCs. These receptors were collected from a human donor in good health (CMV status not recorded). Some clones in this sample may be carry-over from other donors' samples.

This clonotype has just a few counts. One end of the junction varies from germline; a read error may be responsible. The chain couples TRBV4-1 to TRBJ2-1, with a weak D call TRBD1 (6 bases). The CDR3 totals 16 residues. Per germline, CDR1 MGHRA and CDR2 YSYEKL. The CDR3 DNA is TGTGCCAGCAGCCAAGAAGAAGGGGGAACCTACAATGAGCAGTTCTTC. This codes for CASSQEEGGTYNEQFF.

This clonotype was detected only a few times. The chain employs TRBV6-2 or TRBV6-3 and TRBJ2-1; D gene ambiguous. Germline values: CDR1 MNHEY, CDR2 SVGEGT. This CDR3 contains 17 residues. V lost 2 bases and J lost 9, with 23 bases in between. The DNA of the CDR3 is TGTGCCAGCAGTTACACAAGGACCGCAAGCCATTCTGCTGAGCAGTTCTTC. This codes for CASSYTRTASHSAEQFF.

This clonotype was observed at least ten times. V and J are TRBV7-9 and TRBJ1-2; perhaps TRBD1 as D (6 bases). Germline loops: CDR1 SEHNR, CDR2 FQNEAQ (reference sequence). The CDR3 totals 15 residues. The V gene lost 2 bases and the J gene lost 5 bases, with 15 bases spanning the gap. The CDR3 here is CASSLPPDSLYGYTF. Here the CDR3 DNA reads TGTGCCAGCAGCTTACCCCCGGACAGTTTATATGGCTACACCTTC.

This clonotype was seen at least ten times. The rearrangement links TRBV7-2 to TRBJ2-5, with TRBD1 identical over 7 bases. CDR1 SGHTA and CDR2 FQGNSA come from the germline V gene. V gave up 4 bases and J gave up 5 bases; unmatched junction bases: 10. CDR3 length: 15 amino acids. Written as DNA, the CDR3 is TGTGCCAGCAGCTACTTAGACAGGGAGTGGGAGACCCAGTACTTC. Amino acid sequence: CASSYLDREWETQYF.

The genes are TRBV27 and TRBJ2-7, with D possibly TRBD2 on 5 matching bases. V was cut by 5 bases and J by 6 bases, with 14 bases left in between. The V gene's germline CDR1 is MNHEY and CDR2 SMNVEV (reference sequence). This CDR3 spans 13 amino acids. For the CDR3, the DNA is TGTGCCAGCAGTCCCCTCGCGGCGGGCGAGCAGTACGTC. Translating gives CASSPLAAGEQYV.

V is TRBV10-3 and J is TRBJ1-2; 9 nucleotides line up with TRBD1. Trimming cost V 6 bases and J 4 bases; bases outside gene matches: 6. Germline values: CDR1 ENHRY, CDR2 SYGVKD. The CDR3 runs 14 residues. The CDR3 here is CAISSGQGPYGYTF. The CDR3 DNA follows: TGTGCCATCAGCTCGGGACAGGGCCCCTATGGCTACACCTTC.

This clonotype appeared many times. This sequence joins TRBV7-8 and TRBJ2-6; D remains unclear. CDR3 length equals 13 residues. Germline values: CDR1 SGHVS, CDR2 FQNEAQ. Trimming shortened V by 7 bases and J by 0 bases, and 4 bases separated the two germline ends. As DNA, the CDR3 is TGTGCCAGCATACTCTCTGGGGCCAACGTCCTGACTTTC. This sequence encodes CASILSGANVLTF.